This TCR beta chain was profiled in a study of blood T cell repertoires in COVID-19. About the study: The samples span acute and convalescent COVID-19 from the United States, Italy and Spain. Nucleic acid was either cDNA or gDNA, and it came from T cells, B-cell-depleted T cells, or PBMCs.

The germline gives CDR1 SGHRS, CDR2 YFSETQ. The CDR3 spans 16 residues. Trimming removed 2 bases from V and 4 bases from J; junction bases left unmatched: 8. In the study's own analysis: Nucleated cell number was recorded as an estimate derived from reference gene primer amplification. Repertoires were generated with immunoSEQ multiplex PCR, while TCRdb's copy carries only in-frame clones and drops some. V and J calls and clone size are those listed in that table; D and trimming were worked out from the DNA. The profile shows approximately 60,000 clones, around 83% of them singletons. The TCR sequence derives from a human donor in a cohort sampled during active COVID-19. V usage is TRBV5-1 and J usage is TRBJ2-5; 10 bases match TRBD2. What was sequenced was peripheral blood. CDR3 protein: CASSLPQREGRETQYF. CDR3 nucleotide sequence: TGCGCCAGCAGCTTACCTCAGCGGGAGGGCCGAGAGACCCAGTACTTC.